This TCR beta chain was recovered during a study of cytomegalovirus exposure and HLA in healthy donors. About the study: There were under 140 million unique TCR beta sequences, drawn from some 180 million T cells, in an earlier analysis.

CDR3 size: 13 residues. Trimming took off 2 bases at V and 5 bases at J, with 11 bases between the two ends. Germline values: CDR1 SGHDT, CDR2 YYEEEE. Points from the study as a whole: Associated with cytomegalovirus, according to the listing, were approximately 160 TCR beta chains.

It was with 60 Vbeta and 13 Jbeta primers that the PCR ran. As processed by the authors: In a later analysis, roughly 86 million unique TCR beta chains included roughly 11 million shared by two or more donors. Libraries were prepared by immunoSEQ multiplex PCR; TCRdb keeps only in-frame clonotypes and omits some of them. The V and J calls and clone size were taken over from that table, and D and trimming were inferred from the DNA. This table holds over 65,000 clones. Comments on this clone: Its specificity is not known.

Sequenced input: PBMCs. This clonotype originated in a woman in her twenties or thirties in good health and CMV-seronegative. V gene TRBV5-6 combines with J gene TRBJ2-7; no firm D call. Here the CDR3 DNA reads TGTGCCAGCAGCTTCACGGCGGCAAACGAGCAGTACTTC. Translating it yields CASSFTAANEQYF.